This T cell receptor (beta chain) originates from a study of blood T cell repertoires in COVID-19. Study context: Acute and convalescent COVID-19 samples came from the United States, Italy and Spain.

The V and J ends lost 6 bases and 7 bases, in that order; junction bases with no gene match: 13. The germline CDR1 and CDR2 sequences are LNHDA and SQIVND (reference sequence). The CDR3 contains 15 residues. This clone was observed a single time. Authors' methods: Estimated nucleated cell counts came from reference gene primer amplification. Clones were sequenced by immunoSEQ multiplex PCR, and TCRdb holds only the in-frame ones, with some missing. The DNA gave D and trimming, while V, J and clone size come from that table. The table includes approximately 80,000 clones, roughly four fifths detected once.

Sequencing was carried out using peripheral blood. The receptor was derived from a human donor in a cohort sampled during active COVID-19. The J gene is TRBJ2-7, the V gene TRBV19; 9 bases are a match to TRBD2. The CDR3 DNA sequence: TGTGCCAGTAGCCAATCCGGGACTAGCCCTAGGGAGCAGTACTTC. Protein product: CASSQSGTSPREQYF.